This T cell receptor beta chain stems from a study of cytomegalovirus exposure and HLA in healthy donors (dated by TCRdb to about 2017). With respect to the entire study: An earlier analysis of some 500 of the donors reported roughly 300 Gb of sequence data and about 100 million unique TCR beta sequences from about 200 million T cells. An early release covering about 600 HLA-typed donors comprised about 320 gigabases of sequencing data and 85 million to 100 million unique TCR sequences. Of the roughly 400 genotyped donors, around 81% fell in the genetic ancestry cluster associated with self-reported Caucasian donors. The study aimed to test whether cataloging public T cell receptors could reveal signatures of past pathogen exposure. Using immunosequencing, the study profiled T cell repertoires from approximately 700 subjects and related those repertoires to cytomegalovirus serostatus. A separate validation cohort of over a hundred different subjects was used in addition to the 666-subject first cohort. To predict cytomegalovirus infection status, the study brought together high-throughput TCR immunosequencing, statistical association of individual TCRs with disease status, and machine learning. A later analysis re-examined previously published TCR beta repertoires from more than 550 donors and added high-resolution HLA genotyping to investigate patterns of TCR occurrence. In the later analysis, no new phenotypic data were used to find candidate immune exposures; instead, reliance was placed on TCR beta sequences and their occurrence across donors. An earlier analysis of more than 450 of the donors used high-throughput TCR beta sequencing to judge whether each TCR beta V gene segment behaved as functional or pseudogenic. Donor age, sex, ethnicity and CMV serostatus were compiled together with the repertoire data. A later genetic analysis used genome-wide SNP genotypes for about 55% of the 666 donors, treating that subset as a discovery cohort. Every repertoire in the discovery cohort had been generated on one and the same sequencing platform. Both class I and class II loci were covered by HLA typing, at four-digit resolution. Typing coverage differed by locus: A, B, C, DRB1 and DQB1 were typed in roughly 620-630 donors, DQA1 in about 560, DPA1 in over 600, and DPB1 in just under 490. A handful of DR-DQ haplotypes were handled as single units for association and clustering because linkage in the cohort was strong. Among some 400 genotyped donors of the cohort, an average of approximately 220,000 unique TCR beta nucleotide sequences was sequenced per donor, of which 15% to 20% were non-productive. Summary of the overall study and its limitations: A later analysis reported that several top co-occurrence clusters appeared linked to parvovirus B19, influenza, CMV and Epstein-Barr virus. In the study, approximately 160 TCR beta chains were listed as associated with cytomegalovirus. According to the authors, the approach could potentially be generalized to other disease states and immunological phenotypes. Correlated functional status among segregating V segments might reflect linkage disequilibrium, but an unknown experimental factor could not be ruled out. A cluster of highly shared sequence variants was judged likely to be a technical artifact of the sequencing pipeline. Compared with equally common non-associated chains, HLA-associated TCR beta chains in a later analysis were more clonally expanded and had lower generation probabilities. The classifier was reported to diagnose cytomegalovirus status with high specificity and sensitivity in both the original and validation cohorts. Most TCR sequences were observed very rarely across donors, whereas some public TCRs were present in many individuals. A later analysis found that TCR association rates varied across HLA loci, with DRB1 alleles showing the most associated TCRs and HLA-C alleles the fewest. A later genetic analysis reported fewer N-insertions in productive TCRs among donors in an Asian-associated ancestry cluster than the roughly 650-donor mean. In a later analysis, 15,000 to 20,000 TCR beta sequences were associated with specific HLA alleles at a false discovery rate of 0.05. Immune exposure information for the cohort was limited to CMV serostatus. V-gene and J-gene trimming of TCR beta chains was associated with a missense DCLRE1C variant in a later genetic analysis, and the association was replicated in an independent cohort. In a later analysis, most CMV-associated TCR beta chains were found to appear HLA-restricted, with HLA associations seemingly driven largely by CMV exposure. Some IMGT-functional V segments, including TRBV6-2 and TRBV6-3, could not be distinguished by the 87-base-pair reads and were therefore excluded. In vitro tests confirmed that a few of the cytomegalovirus-associated TCR beta chains recognize cytomegalovirus antigens. The presence/absence analyses assumed that sequencing depth was roughly uniform across donors, and that assumption may not be true. In this cohort, only TCR beta chains were sequenced, and detectable features were limited by the absence of alpha or paired-chain data. In an earlier analysis of about 550 of the donors, most TCR beta V segments were observed in productive rearrangements about 87% or about 30% of the time, broadly matching IMGT annotations. HLA typing was unavailable for some donors at each locus, so association tests used only the typed subset. Strong co-occurrence of HLA alleles, especially DR and DQ, made assigning TCR associations to individual alleles difficult. A further reported finding was that TCR beta sequences accurately predicted the HLA-A and HLA-B alleles for most subjects in the first cohort. The earlier analysis of a few hundred of the donors excluded 15 to 20 rarely observed V segments, including chromosome 9 orphons, because counts were too low.

In regard to this clone: Its antigen is unknown. Base-call qualities are not available, and no considerably larger clone is one nucleotide away.

The library relied on the immunoSEQ multiplex PCR assay. A mixture of 60 forward primers for TCR Vbeta segments and 13 reverse primers for TCR Jbeta segments was used in the multiplex PCR. A multiplex PCR assay on genomic DNA amplified the CDR3 region of rearranged TCR beta genes. The Illumina HiSeq System was used to sequence the amplified TCR beta libraries as 87-base-pair reads. Under the source paper's analysis protocol: Across the 670 or so repertoires, a later analysis counted some 80 million unique TCR beta chains, around 11 million of which were shared by at least two donors. Raw reads were error-corrected and collapsed into unique sequences with a nearest-neighbor algorithm that merged closely related sequences to remove PCR and sequencing errors. To assign V, D and J gene segments, CDR3 sequences were aligned to IMGT reference sequences. For a sequence to be retained, a match of at least six nucleotides was required to both a V gene segment and a J gene segment. A rearrangement was called productive if the CDR3 had no stop codons and remained in frame with V and J, and every other rearrangement was called non-productive. CDR3 was defined by IMGT convention, running from the second conserved V-encoded cysteine to the conserved J-encoded phenylalanine. The earlier analysis of fewer than 750 of the donors excluded sequences that lacked an unambiguous match to a single V gene segment. An earlier analysis of fewer than 650 of the donors classified V segments as functional when productive rearrangements were above 56.7% and as segregating when the standard deviation between donors was above 5%. A statistical classification framework was developed to diagnose cytomegalovirus status using the catalog of TCR beta chain sequences. In a later analysis, TCR nucleotide sequences were compared against IMGT/GENE-DB human TR gene sequences so that V and J genes could be assigned. The TCRdist pipeline was used in a later analysis to assign CDR3 sequences and most-parsimonious VDJ recombination scenarios. A later analysis defined each TCR beta chain by its CDR3 amino acid sequence plus V-gene family, and excluded reads lacking a unique V-gene family. As a way to deal with suspected cross-contamination and a sequencing artifact, a later analysis dropped 500 to 700 nucleotide sequences that were highly shared and had low generation probability. In a later analysis, a clonal expansion index for each public chain was calculated from normalized within-repertoire ranks of inferred template counts. Generation probabilities in a later analysis came from a VDJ recombination model fitted to out-of-frame rearrangements, and those results were checked against IGoR. Hypergeometric tests were used in a later analysis to score TCR-TCR, TCR-HLA and TCR-CMV co-occurrence, with a repertoire-size bias correction applied to the TCR pairs. False discovery rates were estimated in a later analysis by permuting HLA or CMV assignments 20 times. In a later analysis, co-occurring TCRs were grouped using DBSCAN, with TCRdist sequence similarity added in when clustering inside HLA-allele-positive subsets. Co-occurrence clustering excluded repertoires with fewer than 30,000 or more than 120,000 public chains, plus five with anomalous nucleotide sharing. The table comes from immuneACCESS by way of TCRdb, which keeps in-frame sequences with V and J called. Part of the clones is missing from these tables; in studies checked, under half for an unresolved V gene and the rest for unknown reasons. Clone size and V and J calls were adopted from that table, with D and trimming inferred from the DNA. The sample includes roughly 140,000 clones, with about 88% observed a single time. Jointly, the top ten make up less than 2.5% of the sample.

Reading from cysteine to phenylalanine, the CDR3 counts 12 amino acids. The retained sequence is limited to the CDR3, 36 bases, with the frame set at the first base. V is clipped by 7 bases and J by 7 bases, and the sequence between their germline boundaries is 14 bases long. The germline V gene provides CDR1 SNHLY and CDR2 FYNNEI. The cohort comprised some 700 healthy bone marrow donors. At the time of sampling, every cohort member was nominally healthy, though immune exposures that went unrecorded were likely present. The donor was CMV seronegative and belonged to the group of over 350 seronegative cohort members. Every donor gave a peripheral blood sample, and the peripheral blood mononuclear cells from that sample were used for TCR beta sequencing. The Qiagen DNeasy Blood Extraction Kit was used to extract genomic DNA from the blood cell samples.

The sequenced material came from PBMCs. The rearranged chain carries TRBV2 and TRBJ2-7; perhaps TRBD2 is the D gene, with 5 bases matching. The origin of this receptor is a woman between 18 and 29 years old in good health and CMV-seronegative. The base sequence is TGTGCCAGCACCCCAGGCGAGGGAGAGCAGTACTTC. Its protein product is CASTPGEGEQYF.